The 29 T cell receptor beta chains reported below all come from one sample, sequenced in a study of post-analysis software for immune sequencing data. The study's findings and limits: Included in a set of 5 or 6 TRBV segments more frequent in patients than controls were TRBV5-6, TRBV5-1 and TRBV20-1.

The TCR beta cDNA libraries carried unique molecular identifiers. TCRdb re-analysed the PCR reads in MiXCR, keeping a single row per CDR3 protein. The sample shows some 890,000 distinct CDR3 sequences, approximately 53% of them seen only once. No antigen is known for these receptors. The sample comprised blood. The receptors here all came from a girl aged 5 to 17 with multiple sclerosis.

This CDR3 reads CSARVGTGGDTQYF. CDR3 in DNA: TGCAGTGCTAGAGTCGGGACAGGTGGAGATACGCAGTATTTT. The chain joins TRBV20-1 to TRBJ2-3; 8 bases agree with TRBD1. Germline trimming cut 1 base from V and 5 bases from J; bases unmatched to any gene: 5. The CDR3 totals 14 residues. The germline gives CDR1 DFQATT, CDR2 SNEGSKA (reference sequence).

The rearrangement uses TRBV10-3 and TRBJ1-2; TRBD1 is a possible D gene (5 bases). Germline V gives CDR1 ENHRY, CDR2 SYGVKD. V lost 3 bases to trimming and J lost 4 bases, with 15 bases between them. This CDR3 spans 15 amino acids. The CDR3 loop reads CAISDRALTFYGYTF. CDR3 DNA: TGTGCCATCAGTGACAGGGCTTTAACTTTCTATGGCTACACCTTC.

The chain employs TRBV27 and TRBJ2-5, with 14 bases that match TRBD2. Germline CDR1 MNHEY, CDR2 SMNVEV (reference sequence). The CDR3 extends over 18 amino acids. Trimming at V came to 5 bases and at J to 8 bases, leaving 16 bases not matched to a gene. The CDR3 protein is CASSHRLAGGPIGVTQYF. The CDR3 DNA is TGTGCCAGCAGTCACCGACTAGCGGGAGGGCCGATCGGAGTCACCCAGTACTTC.

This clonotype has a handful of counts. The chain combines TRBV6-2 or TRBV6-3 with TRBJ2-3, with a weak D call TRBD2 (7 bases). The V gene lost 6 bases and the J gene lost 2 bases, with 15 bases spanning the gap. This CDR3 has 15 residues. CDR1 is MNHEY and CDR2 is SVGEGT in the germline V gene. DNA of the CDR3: TGTGCCAGCAGCGAGAGGGGGGGTCCCACAGATACGCAGTATTTT. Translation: CASSERGGPTDTQYF.

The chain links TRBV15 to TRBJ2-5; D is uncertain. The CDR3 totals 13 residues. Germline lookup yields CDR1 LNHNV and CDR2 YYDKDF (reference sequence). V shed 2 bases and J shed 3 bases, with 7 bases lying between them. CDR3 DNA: TGTGCCACCAGCAGACCCCCGGAAGAGACCCAGTACTTC. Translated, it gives CATSRPPEETQYF.

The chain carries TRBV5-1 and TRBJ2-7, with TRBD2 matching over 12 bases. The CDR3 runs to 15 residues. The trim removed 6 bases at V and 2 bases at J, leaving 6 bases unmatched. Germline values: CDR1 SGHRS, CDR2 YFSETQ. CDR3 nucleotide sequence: TGCGCCAGCAAAGTAACTAGCGGGAGGACCTACGAGCAGTACTTC. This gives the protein CASKVTSGRTYEQYF.

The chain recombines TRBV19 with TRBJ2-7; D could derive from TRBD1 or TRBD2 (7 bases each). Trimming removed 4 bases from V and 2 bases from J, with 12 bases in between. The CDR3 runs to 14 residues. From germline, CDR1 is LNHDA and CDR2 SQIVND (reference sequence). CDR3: CASSTTGRAYEQYF. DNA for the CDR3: TGTGCCAGTAGTACGACAGGGAGGGCCTACGAGCAGTACTTC.

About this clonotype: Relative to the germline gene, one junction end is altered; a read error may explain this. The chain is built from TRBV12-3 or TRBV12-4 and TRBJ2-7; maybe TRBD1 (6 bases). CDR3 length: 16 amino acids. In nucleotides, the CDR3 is TGTGCCAACAGTCCCCGGACAGTGCAGACCCCCTACGAGCAGTACTTC. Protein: CANSPRTVQTPYEQYF.

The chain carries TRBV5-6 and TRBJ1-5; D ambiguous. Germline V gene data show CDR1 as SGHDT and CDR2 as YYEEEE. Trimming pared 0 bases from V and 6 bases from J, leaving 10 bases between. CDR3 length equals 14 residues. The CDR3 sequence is CASSLAGSSQPQHF. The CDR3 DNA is TGTGCCAGCAGCTTGGCCGGCTCTAGTCAGCCCCAGCATTTT.

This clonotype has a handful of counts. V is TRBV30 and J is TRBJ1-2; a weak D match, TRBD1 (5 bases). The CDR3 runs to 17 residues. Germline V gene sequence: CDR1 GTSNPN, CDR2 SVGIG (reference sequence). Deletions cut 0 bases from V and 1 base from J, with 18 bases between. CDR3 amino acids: CAWSVRLRVGGNYGYTF. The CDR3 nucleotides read TGTGCCTGGAGTGTACGGCTAAGGGTCGGGGGTAACTATGGCTACACCTTC. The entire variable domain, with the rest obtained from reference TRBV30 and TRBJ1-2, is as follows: SQTIHQWPATLVQPVGSPLSLECTVEGTSNPNLYWYRQAAGRGLQLLFYSVGIGQISSEVPQNLSASRPQDRQFILSSKKLLLSDSGFYLCAWSVRLRVGGNYGYTFGSGTRLTVV.

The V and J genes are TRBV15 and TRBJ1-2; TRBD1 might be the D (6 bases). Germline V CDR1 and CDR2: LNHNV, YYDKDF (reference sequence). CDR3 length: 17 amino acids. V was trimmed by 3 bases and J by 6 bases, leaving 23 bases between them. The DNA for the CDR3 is TGTGCCACCAGCAGCCCCTCTTCCGACAGGCTTGCGGATGGCTACACCTTC. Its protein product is CATSSPSSDRLADGYTF.

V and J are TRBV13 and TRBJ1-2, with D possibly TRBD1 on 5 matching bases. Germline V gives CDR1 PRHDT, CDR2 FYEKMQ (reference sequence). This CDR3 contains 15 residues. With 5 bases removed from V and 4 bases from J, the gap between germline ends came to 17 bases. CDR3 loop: CASSPLLGQPYGYTF. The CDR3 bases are TGTGCCAGCAGCCCTCTTTTGGGGCAGCCCTATGGCTACACCTTC.

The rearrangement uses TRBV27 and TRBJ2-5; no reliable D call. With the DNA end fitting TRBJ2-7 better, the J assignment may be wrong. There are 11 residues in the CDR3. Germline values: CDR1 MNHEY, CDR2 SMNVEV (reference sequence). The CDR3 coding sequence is TGTGCCAGTGGGGTCTGGGGCGAGCAGTACTTC. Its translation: CASGVWGEQYF.

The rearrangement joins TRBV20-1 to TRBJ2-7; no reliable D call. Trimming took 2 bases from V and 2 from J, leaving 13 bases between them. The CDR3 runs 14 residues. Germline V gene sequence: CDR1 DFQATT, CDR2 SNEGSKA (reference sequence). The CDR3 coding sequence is TGCAGTGCTAGAAAAAGGGTTGGAACCTACGAGCAGTACTTC. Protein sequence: CSARKRVGTYEQYF.

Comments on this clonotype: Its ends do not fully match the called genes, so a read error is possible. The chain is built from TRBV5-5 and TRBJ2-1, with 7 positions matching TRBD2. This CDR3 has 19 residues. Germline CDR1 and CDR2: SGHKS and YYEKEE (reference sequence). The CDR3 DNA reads TGTGCCAGCAGCTTGGTGGCAGGGTCTCCGACTAGCTCCTGCAATGAGCAGTTCTTC. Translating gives CASSLVAGSPTSSCNEQFF.

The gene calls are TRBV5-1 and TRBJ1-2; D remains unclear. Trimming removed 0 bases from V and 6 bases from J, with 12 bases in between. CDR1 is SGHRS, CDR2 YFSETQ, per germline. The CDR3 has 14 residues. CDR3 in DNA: TGCGCCAGCAGCTTGGAAACGGGCCTTCATGGCTACACCTTC. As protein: CASSLETGLHGYTF. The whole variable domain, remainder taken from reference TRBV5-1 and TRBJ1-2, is KAGVTQTPRYLIKTRGQQVTLSCSPISGHRSVSWYQQTPGQGLQFLFEYFSETQRNKGNFPGRFSGRQFSNSRSEMNVSTLELGDSALYLCASSLETGLHGYTFGSGTRLTVV.

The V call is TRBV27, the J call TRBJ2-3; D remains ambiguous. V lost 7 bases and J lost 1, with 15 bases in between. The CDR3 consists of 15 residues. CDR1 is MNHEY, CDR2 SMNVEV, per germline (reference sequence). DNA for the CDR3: TGTGCCAGCACCGAAAGTACCTTGGGCACAGATACGCAGTATTTT. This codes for CASTESTLGTDTQYF.

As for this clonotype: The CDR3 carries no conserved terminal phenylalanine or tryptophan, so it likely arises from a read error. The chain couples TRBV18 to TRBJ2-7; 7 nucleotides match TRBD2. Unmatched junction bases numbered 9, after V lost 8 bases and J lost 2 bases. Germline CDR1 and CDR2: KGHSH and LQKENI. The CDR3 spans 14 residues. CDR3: CASQNSGGTYEQYY. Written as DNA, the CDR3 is TGTGCCAGCCAGAATTCGGGGGGAACCTACGAGCAGTACTAC.

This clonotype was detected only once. The CDR3 region is CASSPRDIQYF. In DNA, the CDR3 is TGTGCCAGCAGCCCCCGGGACATTCAGTACTTC. J is TRBJ2-4 and V is TRBV7-9; D gene uncertain. The CDR3 is made up of 11 amino acids. Germline CDR1 and CDR2: SEHNR and FQNEAQ (reference sequence). V lost 5 bases and J 8 bases, leaving 7 bases between the germline ends.

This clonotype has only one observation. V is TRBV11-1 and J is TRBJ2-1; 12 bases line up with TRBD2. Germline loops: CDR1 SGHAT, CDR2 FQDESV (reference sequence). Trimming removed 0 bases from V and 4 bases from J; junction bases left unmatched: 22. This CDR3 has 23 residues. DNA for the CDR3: TGTGCCAGCAGCTTAGCGACCGGACAGAAGAGCTCCGGGACTAGCGGGCCATACAATGAGCAGTTCTTC. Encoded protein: CASSLATGQKSSGTSGPYNEQFF.

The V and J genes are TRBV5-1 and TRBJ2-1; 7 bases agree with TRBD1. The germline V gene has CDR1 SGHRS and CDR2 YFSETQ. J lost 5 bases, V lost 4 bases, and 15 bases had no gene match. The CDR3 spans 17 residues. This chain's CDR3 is CASSGKKQGLWNNEQFF. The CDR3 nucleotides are TGCGCCAGCAGCGGCAAAAAACAGGGGTTGTGGAACAATGAGCAGTTCTTC.

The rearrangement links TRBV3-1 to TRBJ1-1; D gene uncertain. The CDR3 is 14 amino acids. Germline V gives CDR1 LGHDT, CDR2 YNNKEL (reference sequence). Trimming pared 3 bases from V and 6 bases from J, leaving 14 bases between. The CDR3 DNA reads TGTGCCAGCAGCCAGCTGTTGAGGACGCCTGAAGCTTTCTTT. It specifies CASSQLLRTPEAFF.

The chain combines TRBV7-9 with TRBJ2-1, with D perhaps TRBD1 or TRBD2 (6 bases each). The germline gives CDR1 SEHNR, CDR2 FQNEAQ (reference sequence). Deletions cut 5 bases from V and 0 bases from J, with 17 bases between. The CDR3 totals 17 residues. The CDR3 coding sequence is TGTGCCAGCAGCACCTTTGGGAAGGGGGGCTCCTACAATGAGCAGTTCTTC. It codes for CASSTFGKGGSYNEQFF.

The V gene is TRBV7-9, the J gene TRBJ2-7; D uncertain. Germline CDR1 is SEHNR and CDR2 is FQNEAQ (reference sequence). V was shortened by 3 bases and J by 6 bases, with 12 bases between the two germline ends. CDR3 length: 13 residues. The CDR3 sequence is CASSFGVPLEQYF. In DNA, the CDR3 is TGTGCCAGCAGCTTTGGGGTCCCTCTCGAGCAGTACTTC. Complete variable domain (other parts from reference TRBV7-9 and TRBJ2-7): DTGVSQNPRHKITKRGQNVTFRCDPISEHNRLYWYRQTLGQGPEFLTYFQNEAQLEKSRLLSDRFSAERPKGSFSTLEIQRTEQGDSAMYLCASSFGVPLEQYFGPGTRLTVT.

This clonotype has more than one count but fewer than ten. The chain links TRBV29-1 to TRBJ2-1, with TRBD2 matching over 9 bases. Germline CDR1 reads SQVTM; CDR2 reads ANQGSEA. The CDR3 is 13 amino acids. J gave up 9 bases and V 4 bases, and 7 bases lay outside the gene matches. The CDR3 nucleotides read TGCAGCGTTGCGAGGACTAGCGCCGGTGAGCAGTTCTTC. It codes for CSVARTSAGEQFF.

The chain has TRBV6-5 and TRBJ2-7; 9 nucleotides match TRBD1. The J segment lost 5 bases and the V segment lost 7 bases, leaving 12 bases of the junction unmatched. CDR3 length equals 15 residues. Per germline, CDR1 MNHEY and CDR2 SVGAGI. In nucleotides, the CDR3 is TGTGCCAGCACACGAGTGGGACAGGGAATGGACGAGCAGTACTTC. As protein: CASTRVGQGMDEQYF.

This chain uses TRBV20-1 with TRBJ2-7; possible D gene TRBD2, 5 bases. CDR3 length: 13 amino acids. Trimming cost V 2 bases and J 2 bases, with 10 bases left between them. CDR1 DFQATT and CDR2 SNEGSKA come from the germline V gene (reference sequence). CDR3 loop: CSARQDFAYEQYF. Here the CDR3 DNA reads TGCAGTGCTAGACAGGACTTTGCCTACGAGCAGTACTTC.

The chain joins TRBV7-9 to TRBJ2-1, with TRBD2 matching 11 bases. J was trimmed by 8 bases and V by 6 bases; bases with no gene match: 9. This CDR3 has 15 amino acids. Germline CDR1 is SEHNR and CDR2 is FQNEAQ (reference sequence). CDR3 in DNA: TGTGCCAGCAGACTAGCGGGAGCCGTTTTGTATGAGCAGTTCTTC. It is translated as CASRLAGAVLYEQFF.

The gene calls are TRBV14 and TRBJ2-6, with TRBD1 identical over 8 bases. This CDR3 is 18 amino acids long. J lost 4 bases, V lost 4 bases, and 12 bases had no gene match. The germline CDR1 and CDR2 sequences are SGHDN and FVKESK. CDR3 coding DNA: TGTGCCAGCAGCCCCTTCGGACAGGGTGGTGTCGGGGCCAACGTCCTGACTTTC. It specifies CASSPFGQGGVGANVLTF.